This TCR beta chain was sequenced in a study of blood T cells in healthy people across ages. Combining a sample-barcoded 5' primer with a J-beta primer mix, a second PCR ran for about 7 to 12 cycles. With 12 random nucleotides, a template-switch adaptor tagged each individual cDNA molecule. TCRdb reprocessed the 5' RACE reads with MiXCR, giving one entry per CDR3 protein. The sample includes about 570,000 distinct CDR3 sequences, 27% of them seen just once. Those donating, healthy Caucasian individuals from Russia, were aged roughly 6 to 100. Sequenced sample: blood. This TCR was recovered from a woman aged 70-85 years in good health.

CDR3 region: CAISESSMRQGEQFF. CDR3 coding DNA: TGTGCCATCAGTGAGTCGAGTATGCGGCAGGGGGAGCAGTTCTTC. The chain recombines TRBV10-3 with TRBJ2-1, with D possibly matching TRBD1 (6 bases). Germline CDR1 is ENHRY and CDR2 is SYGVKD. V shed 0 bases and J shed 10 bases, with 16 bases lying between them. The CDR3 is 15 residues long.